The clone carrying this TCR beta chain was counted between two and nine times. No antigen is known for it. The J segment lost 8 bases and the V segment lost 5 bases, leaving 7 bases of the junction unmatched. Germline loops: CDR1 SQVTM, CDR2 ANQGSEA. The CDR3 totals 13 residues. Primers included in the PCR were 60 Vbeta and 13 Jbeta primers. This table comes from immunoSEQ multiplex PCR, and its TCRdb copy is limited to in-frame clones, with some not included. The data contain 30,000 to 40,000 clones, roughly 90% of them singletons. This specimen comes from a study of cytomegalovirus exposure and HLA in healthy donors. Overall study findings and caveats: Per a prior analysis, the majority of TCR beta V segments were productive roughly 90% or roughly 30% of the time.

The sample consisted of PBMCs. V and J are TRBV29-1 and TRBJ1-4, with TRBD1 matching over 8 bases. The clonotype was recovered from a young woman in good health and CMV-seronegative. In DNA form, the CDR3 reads TGCAGCGTTATTGGGACAGGAGGCGAAAAACTGTTTTTT. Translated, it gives CSVIGTGGEKLFF.